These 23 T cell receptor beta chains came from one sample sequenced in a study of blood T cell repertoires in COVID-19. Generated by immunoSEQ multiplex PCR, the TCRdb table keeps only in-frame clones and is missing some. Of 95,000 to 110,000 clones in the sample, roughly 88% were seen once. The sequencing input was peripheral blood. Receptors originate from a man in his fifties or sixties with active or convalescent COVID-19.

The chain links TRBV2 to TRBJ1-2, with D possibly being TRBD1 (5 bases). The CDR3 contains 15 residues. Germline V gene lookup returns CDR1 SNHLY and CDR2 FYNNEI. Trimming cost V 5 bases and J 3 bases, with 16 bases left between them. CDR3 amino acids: CASSRIRGRDYGYTF. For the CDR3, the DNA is TGTGCCAGCAGTAGAATTAGGGGTAGGGACTATGGCTACACCTTC.

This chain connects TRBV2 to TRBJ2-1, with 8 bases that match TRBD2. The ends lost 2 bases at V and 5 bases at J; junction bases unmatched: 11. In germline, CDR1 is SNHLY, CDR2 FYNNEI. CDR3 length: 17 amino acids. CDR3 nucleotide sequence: TGTGCCAGCAGTGAACACACCGGGGGGGCGGGCCACAATGAGCAGTTCTTC. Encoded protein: CASSEHTGGAGHNEQFF.

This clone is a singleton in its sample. CDR3 DNA sequence: TGTGCCAGCAGTTTCAGCAGGGATCAGAACTATGGCTACACCTTC. Residues: CASSFSRDQNYGYTF. V usage is TRBV27 and J usage is TRBJ1-2; TRBD1 might be the D (5 bases). V was shortened by 3 bases and J by 2 bases, with 13 bases between the two germline ends. This CDR3 region has 15 residues. The V gene's germline CDR1 is MNHEY and CDR2 SMNVEV (reference sequence).

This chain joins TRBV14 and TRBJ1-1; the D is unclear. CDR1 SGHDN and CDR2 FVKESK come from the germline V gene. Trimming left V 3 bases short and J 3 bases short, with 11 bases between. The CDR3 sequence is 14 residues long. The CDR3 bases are TGTGCCAGCAGCCAGGATTTTCGGGACACTGAAGCTTTCTTT. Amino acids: CASSQDFRDTEAFF. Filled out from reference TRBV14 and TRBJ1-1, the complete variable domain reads EAGVTQFPSHSVIEKGQTVTLRCDPISGHDNLYWYRRVMGKEIKFLLHFVKESKQDESGMPNNRFLAERTGGTYSTLKVQPAELEDSGVYFCASSQDFRDTEAFFGQGTRLTVV.

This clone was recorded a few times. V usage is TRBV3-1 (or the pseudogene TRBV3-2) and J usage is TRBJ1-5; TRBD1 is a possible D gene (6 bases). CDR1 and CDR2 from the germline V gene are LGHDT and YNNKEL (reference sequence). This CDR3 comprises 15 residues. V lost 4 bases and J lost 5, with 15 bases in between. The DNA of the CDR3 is TGTGCCAGCAGCCCCGGGGGGGACACCTATCAGCCCCAGCATTTT. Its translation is CASSPGGDTYQPQHF.

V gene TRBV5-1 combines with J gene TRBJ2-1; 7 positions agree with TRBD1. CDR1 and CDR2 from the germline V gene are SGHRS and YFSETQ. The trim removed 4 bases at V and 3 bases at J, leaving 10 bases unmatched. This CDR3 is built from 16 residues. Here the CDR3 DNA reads TGCGCCAGCAGCCAGGAACCGGGACAGTTCTACAATGAGCAGTTCTTC. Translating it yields CASSQEPGQFYNEQFF.

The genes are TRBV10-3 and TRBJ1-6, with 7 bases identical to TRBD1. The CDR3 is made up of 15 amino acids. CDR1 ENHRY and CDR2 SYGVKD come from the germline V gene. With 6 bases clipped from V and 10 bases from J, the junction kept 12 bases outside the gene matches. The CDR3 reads CAIRGAGQSESPLHF. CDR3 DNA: TGTGCCATCAGGGGGGCGGGACAGTCCGAATCACCCCTCCACTTT.

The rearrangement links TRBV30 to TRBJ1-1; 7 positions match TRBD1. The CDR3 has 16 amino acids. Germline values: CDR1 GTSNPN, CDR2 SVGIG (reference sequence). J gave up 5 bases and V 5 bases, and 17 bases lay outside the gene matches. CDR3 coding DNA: TGTGCCTGGGACAGGGCTGGGGGGGGCAGGTTGACTGAAGCTTTCTTT. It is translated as CAWDRAGGGRLTEAFF.

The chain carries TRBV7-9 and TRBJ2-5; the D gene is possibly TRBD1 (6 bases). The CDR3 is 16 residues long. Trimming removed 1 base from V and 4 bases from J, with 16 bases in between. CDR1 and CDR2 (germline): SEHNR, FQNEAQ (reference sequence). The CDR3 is CASSLEAGAGGETQYF. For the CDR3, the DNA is TGTGCCAGCAGCTTAGAGGCAGGGGCTGGGGGAGAGACCCAGTACTTC.

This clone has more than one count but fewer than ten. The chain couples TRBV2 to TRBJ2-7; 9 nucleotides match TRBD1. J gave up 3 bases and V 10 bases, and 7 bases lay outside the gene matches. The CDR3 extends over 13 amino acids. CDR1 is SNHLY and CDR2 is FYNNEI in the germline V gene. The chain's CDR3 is CAKSGTGRYEQYF. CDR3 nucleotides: TGTGCCAAGAGCGGGACAGGGCGCTACGAGCAGTACTTC.

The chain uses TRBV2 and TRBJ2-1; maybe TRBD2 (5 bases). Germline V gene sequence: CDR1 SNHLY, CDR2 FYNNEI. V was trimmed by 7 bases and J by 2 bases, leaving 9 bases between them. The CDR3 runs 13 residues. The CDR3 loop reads CASIERAYNEQFF. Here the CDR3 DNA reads TGTGCCAGCATTGAGAGGGCCTACAATGAGCAGTTCTTC.

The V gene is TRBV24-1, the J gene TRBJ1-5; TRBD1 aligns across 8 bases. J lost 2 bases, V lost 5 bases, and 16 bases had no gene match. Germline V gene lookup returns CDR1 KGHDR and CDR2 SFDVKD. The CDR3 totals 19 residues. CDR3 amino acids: CATSAPLGDRSDRNQPQHF. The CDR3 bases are TGTGCCACCAGTGCCCCACTCGGGGACAGGTCTGATCGCAATCAGCCCCAGCATTTT.

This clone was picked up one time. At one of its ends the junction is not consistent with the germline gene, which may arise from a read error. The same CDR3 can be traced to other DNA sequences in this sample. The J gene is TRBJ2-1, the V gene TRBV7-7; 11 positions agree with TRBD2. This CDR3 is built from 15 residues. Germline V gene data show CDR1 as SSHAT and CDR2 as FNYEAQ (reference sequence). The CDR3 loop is CASSSGTSGYNEQFF. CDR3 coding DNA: TGTGCTAGCAGCTCCGGGACTAGCGGCTACAATGAGCAGTTCTTC.

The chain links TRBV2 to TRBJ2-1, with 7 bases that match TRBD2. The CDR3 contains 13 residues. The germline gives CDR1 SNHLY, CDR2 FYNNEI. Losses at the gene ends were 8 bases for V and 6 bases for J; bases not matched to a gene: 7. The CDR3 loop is CASWPSGINEQFF. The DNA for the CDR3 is TGTGCCAGCTGGCCTAGCGGTATCAATGAGCAGTTCTTC.

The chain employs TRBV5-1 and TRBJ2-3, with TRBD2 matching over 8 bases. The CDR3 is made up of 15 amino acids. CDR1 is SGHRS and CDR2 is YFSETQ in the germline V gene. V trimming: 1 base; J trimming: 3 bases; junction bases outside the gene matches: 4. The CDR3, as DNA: TGCGCCAGCAGCTTGTCGACGGGAGGGACAGATACGCAGTATTTT. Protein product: CASSLSTGGTDTQYF. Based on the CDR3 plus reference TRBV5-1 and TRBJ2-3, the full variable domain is KAGVTQTPRYLIKTRGQQVTLSCSPISGHRSVSWYQQTPGQGLQFLFEYFSETQRNKGNFPGRFSGRQFSNSRSEMNVSTLELGDSALYLCASSLSTGGTDTQYFGPGTRLTVL.

CDR3 DNA: TGTGCCAGCAGGGCAGGGGATGGGAACACCGGGGAGCTGTTTTTT. This gives the protein CASRAGDGNTGELFF. This chain links TRBV28 with TRBJ2-2, with a weak D call TRBD1 (6 bases). The CDR3 contains 15 residues. In germline, CDR1 is MDHEN, CDR2 SYDVKM. V dropped 6 bases and J dropped 1 base, with 12 bases sitting between them.

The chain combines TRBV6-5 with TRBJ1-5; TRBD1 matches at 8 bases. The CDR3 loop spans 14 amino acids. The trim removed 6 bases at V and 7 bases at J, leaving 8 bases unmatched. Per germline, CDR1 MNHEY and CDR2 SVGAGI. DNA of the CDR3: TGTGCCAGCAGAACACAACAGGGGGACCAGCCCCAGCATTTT. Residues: CASRTQQGDQPQHF.

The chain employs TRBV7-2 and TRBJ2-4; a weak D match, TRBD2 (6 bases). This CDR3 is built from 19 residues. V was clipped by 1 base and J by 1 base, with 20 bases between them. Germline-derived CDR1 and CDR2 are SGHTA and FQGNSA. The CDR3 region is CASSLDPPGAGTAKNIQYF. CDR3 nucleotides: TGTGCCAGCAGCTTAGATCCCCCTGGGGCGGGGACGGCCAAAAACATTCAGTACTTC. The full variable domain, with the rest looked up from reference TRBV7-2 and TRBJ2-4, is GAGVSQSPSNKVTEKGKDVELRCDPISGHTALYWYRQSLGQGLEFLIYFQGNSAPDKSGLPSDRFSAERTGGSVSTLTIQRTQQEDSAVYLCASSLDPPGAGTAKNIQYFGAGTRLSVL.

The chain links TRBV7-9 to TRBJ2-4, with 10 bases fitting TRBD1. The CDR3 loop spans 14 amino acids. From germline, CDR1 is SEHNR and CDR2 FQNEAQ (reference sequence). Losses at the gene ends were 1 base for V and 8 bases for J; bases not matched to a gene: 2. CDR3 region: CASSLEGQGDIQYF. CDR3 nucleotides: TGTGCCAGCAGCTTAGAAGGACAGGGGGACATTCAGTACTTC.

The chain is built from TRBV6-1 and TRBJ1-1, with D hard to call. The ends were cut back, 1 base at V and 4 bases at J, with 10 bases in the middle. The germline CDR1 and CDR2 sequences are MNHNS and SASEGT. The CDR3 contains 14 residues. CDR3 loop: CASSEVGLGTEAFF. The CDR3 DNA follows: TGTGCCAGCAGTGAAGTTGGACTCGGCACTGAAGCTTTCTTT.

The CDR3 DNA is TGTGCCAGCAGTTCCACACCTTATCAGCCCCAGCATTTT. It encodes CASSSTPYQPQHF. The chain links TRBV6-2 or TRBV6-3 to TRBJ1-5; D is uncertain. CDR1 and CDR2 (germline): MNHEY, SVGEGT. Trimming removed 4 bases at V and 5 bases at J, with 9 bases between. The CDR3 is 13 residues long.

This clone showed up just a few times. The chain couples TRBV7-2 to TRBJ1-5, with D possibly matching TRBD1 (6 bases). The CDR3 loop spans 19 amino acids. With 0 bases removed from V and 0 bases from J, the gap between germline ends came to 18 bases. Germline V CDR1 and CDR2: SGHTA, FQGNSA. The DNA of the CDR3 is TGTGCCAGCAGCTTAGCGGCTGGGCAGGGGCTTTATAGCAATCAGCCCCAGCATTTT. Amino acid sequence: CASSLAAGQGLYSNQPQHF. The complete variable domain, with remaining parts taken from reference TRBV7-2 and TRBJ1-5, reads GAGVSQSPSNKVTEKGKDVELRCDPISGHTALYWYRQSLGQGLEFLIYFQGNSAPDKSGLPSDRFSAERTGGSVSTLTIQRTQQEDSAVYLCASSLAAGQGLYSNQPQHFGDGTRLSIL.

CDR3 coding DNA: TGTGCCAGCAGCCCTATACCAGCGGGACGGGACACCCAGTACTTC. Residues: CASSPIPAGRDTQYF. The rearrangement uses TRBV11-1 and TRBJ2-5; 7 bases map to TRBD2. Germline V gives CDR1 SGHAT, CDR2 FQDESV (reference sequence). Unmatched junction bases numbered 14, after V lost 5 bases and J lost 8 bases. The CDR3 loop spans 15 amino acids.